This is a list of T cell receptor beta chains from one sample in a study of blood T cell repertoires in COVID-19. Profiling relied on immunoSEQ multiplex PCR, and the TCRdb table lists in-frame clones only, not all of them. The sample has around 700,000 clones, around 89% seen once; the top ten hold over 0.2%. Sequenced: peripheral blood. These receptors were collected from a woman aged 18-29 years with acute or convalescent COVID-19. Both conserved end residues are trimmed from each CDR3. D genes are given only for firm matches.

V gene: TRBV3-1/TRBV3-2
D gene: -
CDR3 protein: ASSQRVGTNEKLF

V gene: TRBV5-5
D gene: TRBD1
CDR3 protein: ASSPPTGTGYHEQY

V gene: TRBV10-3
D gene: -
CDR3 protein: AISEGRGGTDTQY

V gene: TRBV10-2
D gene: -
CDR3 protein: ASTEGGAGNTIY

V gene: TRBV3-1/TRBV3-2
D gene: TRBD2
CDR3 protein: ASSQILNSGGTTGELF

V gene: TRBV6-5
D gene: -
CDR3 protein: ASSYTLRGYNSPLH

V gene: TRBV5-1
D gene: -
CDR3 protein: ASTPAGGGNTIY

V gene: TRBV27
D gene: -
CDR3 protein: ASSPGMSTEAF

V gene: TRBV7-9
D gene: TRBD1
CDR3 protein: ASSLYAGGVSPLH

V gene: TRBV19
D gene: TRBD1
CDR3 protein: ASSIGGGHNEQF

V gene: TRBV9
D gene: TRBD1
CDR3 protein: ASSGGQGAYGYT

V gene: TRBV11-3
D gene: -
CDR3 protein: ASSLEIGGFSGELF

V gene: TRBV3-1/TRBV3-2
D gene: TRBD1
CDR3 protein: ASSQQGGKNTEAF

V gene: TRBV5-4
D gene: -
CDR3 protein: ASSLDLTARKNNEQF

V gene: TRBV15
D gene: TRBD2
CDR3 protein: ATRTSGAAPGEF

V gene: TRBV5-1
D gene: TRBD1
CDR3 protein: ASSFRQGTNTEAF

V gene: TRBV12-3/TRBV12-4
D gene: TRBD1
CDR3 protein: ASSYRGGQPQH

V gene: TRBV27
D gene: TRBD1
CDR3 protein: ASRAIRGLVNTEAF

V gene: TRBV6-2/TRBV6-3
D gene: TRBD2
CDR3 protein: ASSYSKTSGGSFSYEQY

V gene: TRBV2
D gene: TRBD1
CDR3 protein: ASSMTGESNQPQH

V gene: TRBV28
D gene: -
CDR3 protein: ASSFEAGGYT

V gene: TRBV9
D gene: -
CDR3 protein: ASSVGRILNDYGYT

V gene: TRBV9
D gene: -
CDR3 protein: ASSVNRRNTDTQY

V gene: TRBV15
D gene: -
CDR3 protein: ATPGLEEPEKLF

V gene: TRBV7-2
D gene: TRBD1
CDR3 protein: ASSLEDRGRQPQH

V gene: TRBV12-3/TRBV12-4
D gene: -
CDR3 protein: ASTLTGFYGYT

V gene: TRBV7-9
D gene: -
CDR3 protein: ASSFLRESYGYT

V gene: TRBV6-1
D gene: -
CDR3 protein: ASSDGQTQDSPLH

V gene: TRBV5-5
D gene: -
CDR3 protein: ASSLRSQGFNEQF

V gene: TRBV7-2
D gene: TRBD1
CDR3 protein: ASSMGQGDRNEQF

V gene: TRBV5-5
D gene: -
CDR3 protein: ASSLAIGIGELF

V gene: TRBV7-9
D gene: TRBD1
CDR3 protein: ASNLPPDRGDTEAF